Below, 10 T cell receptor beta chains from the same sample are listed, as sequenced in a study of spatial heterogeneity in lung cancer. The time point was: blood at routine non-recurrence follow-up after resection. TCRdb recomputed calls from the 5' RACE reads with MiXCR, one row per CDR3 protein. Altogether roughly 71,000 distinct CDR3 sequences are present, over 7% being singletons, with the ten largest covering less than 2%. The material was PBMCs, obtained at follow-up. The receptors come from a female donor with early-stage non-small cell lung cancer.

There are many counts of this clonotype. The rearrangement links TRBV7-6 to TRBJ2-2; a possible D gene is TRBD2 (5 bases). V lost 0 bases, J lost 5 bases, and 10 bases lay in between. CDR3 length equals 15 residues. Germline V gene sequence: CDR1 SGHVS, CDR2 FNYEAQ. CDR3 sequence (DNA): TGTGCCAGCAGCTTAGCGGGAGATATAACCGGGGAGCTGTTTTTT. This translates into CASSLAGDITGELFF. Full variable domain (outside the CDR3, taken from reference TRBV7-6 and TRBJ2-2): GAGVSQSPRYKVTKRGQDVALRCDPISGHVSLYWYRQALGQGPEFLTYFNYEAQQDKSGLPNDRFSAERPEGSISTLTIQRTEQRDSAMYRCASSLAGDITGELFFGEGSRLTVL.

This clonotype occurred many times. This chain links TRBV3-1 with TRBJ2-1; TRBD2 agrees at 13 bases. With 5 bases clipped from V and 10 bases from J, the junction kept 11 bases outside the gene matches. From germline, CDR1 is LGHDT and CDR2 YNNKEL (reference sequence). CDR3 length: 16 residues. This chain's CDR3 is CASSSGLAGVKWEQFF. The CDR3 nucleotides read TGTGCCAGCAGCTCCGGACTAGCGGGAGTAAAATGGGAGCAGTTCTTC.

This clonotype was found a few times. This rearrangement joins TRBV20-1 to TRBJ2-3, with D possibly TRBD2 on 6 matching bases. CDR3 length: 14 amino acids. Trimming pared 5 bases from V and 1 base from J, leaving 13 bases between. Germline-derived CDR1 and CDR2 are DFQATT and SNEGSKA (reference sequence). The DNA of the CDR3 is TGCAGTGCTGGACGCGTAGCGGGCACAGATACGCAGTATTTT. Translated: CSAGRVAGTDTQYF.

The chain uses TRBV29-1 and TRBJ2-7; possibly TRBD1 for D (5 bases). This CDR3 contains 13 residues. In germline, CDR1 is SQVTM, CDR2 ANQGSEA. Trimming left V 3 bases short and J 3 bases short, with 12 bases between. CDR3: CSVDSDRLYEQYF. DNA for the CDR3: TGCAGCGTTGACTCTGACAGACTCTACGAGCAGTACTTC.

Ten or more counts support this clonotype. The rearrangement uses TRBV7-2 and TRBJ2-1, with 13 bases that match TRBD2. The V and J ends lost 5 bases and 5 bases, in that order; junction bases with no gene match: 6. Per germline, CDR1 SGHTA and CDR2 FQGNSA. CDR3 length: 16 residues. The CDR3 nucleotides read TGTGCCAGCAGCCCCGGGGGGACTAGCGGGAACAATGAGCAGTTCTTC. Residues: CASSPGGTSGNNEQFF.

This clonotype has at least ten counts. The rearrangement joins TRBV5-1 to TRBJ1-1, with 7 bases matching TRBD1. With V trimmed by 4 bases and J by 0 bases, 3 bases remained unmatched. CDR1 SGHRS and CDR2 YFSETQ come from the germline V gene. This CDR3 spans 14 amino acids. In DNA form, the CDR3 reads TGCGCCAGCAGCCAGGGACAGTTGAACACTGAAGCTTTCTTT. Translated, it gives CASSQGQLNTEAFF.

This clonotype was observed at least ten times. The chain is built from TRBV28 and TRBJ1-4; possibly TRBD1 for D (5 bases). CDR1 is MDHEN and CDR2 is SYDVKM in the germline V gene. Trimming stripped 10 bases from V and 0 bases from J, with 12 bases between. The length of the CDR3 is 14 residues. The CDR3 coding sequence is TGTGCCACCCACGGGGCTGCAACTAATGAAAAACTGTTTTTT. This encodes CATHGAATNEKLFF.

The chain combines TRBV12-3 or TRBV12-4 with TRBJ1-5; 9 positions agree with TRBD1. There are 15 residues in the CDR3. The trim removed 6 bases at V and 4 bases at J, leaving 7 bases unmatched. The CDR3 protein is CASSPTGGGNQPQHF. CDR3 DNA: TGTGCCAGCAGCCCCACAGGGGGCGGGAATCAGCCCCAGCATTTT.

This clonotype was observed at least ten times. The chain combines TRBV10-2 with TRBJ1-2, with 7 bases lining up with TRBD1. After removal of 6 bases from V and 4 bases from J, the junction contained 5 bases not matched to a gene. Germline loops: CDR1 WSHSY, CDR2 SAAADI. The CDR3 has 13 residues. The CDR3 is CASSTDRVYGYTF. The DNA of the CDR3 is TGCGCCAGCAGCACCGACAGGGTCTATGGCTACACCTTC.

This clonotype was seen ten or more times. The CDR3 is CASDKQGGQFF. In nucleotides, the CDR3 is TGTGCCAGCGACAAACAGGGGGGACAGTTCTTC. The chain carries TRBV12-3 or TRBV12-4 and TRBJ2-1; 8 bases map to TRBD1. Trimming cost V 8 bases and J 13 bases; bases outside gene matches: 7. The CDR3 consists of 11 residues.